Reported below is one T cell receptor beta chain. Its specificity is unknown. Germline CDR1 reads MGHRA; CDR2 reads YSYEKL. The CDR3 length is 17 residues. The entry originates in a study of cytomegalovirus exposure and HLA in healthy donors. Findings and caveats of the study: Looking again later, the authors saw that most CMV-associated TCR beta chains seemed HLA-restricted. A missense DCLRE1C variant was associated with V- and J-gene trimming of TCR beta chains in a later analysis, and an independent cohort replicated the association.

Those who donated were healthy bone marrow donors. Amplification used 60 Vbeta primers and 13 Jbeta primers. Using immunoSEQ multiplex PCR, the repertoire was profiled, and TCRdb retains in-frame clones only, with some absent. The data contain 240,000 or so clones, roughly 80% of them singletons. J is TRBJ2-5 and V is TRBV4-1; perhaps TRBD2 as D (6 bases). The DNA end is a closer match to TRBJ2-7, so the J assignment may be wrong. The TCR sequence derives from a woman aged 40-49 years in good health and CMV-seropositive. Sequencing used PBMCs. Here the CDR3 DNA reads TGCGCCAGCAGCCAAGACCCCGCGGGCGGGACCGGCTACGAGCAGTACTTC. Translating gives CASSQDPAGGTGYEQYF.